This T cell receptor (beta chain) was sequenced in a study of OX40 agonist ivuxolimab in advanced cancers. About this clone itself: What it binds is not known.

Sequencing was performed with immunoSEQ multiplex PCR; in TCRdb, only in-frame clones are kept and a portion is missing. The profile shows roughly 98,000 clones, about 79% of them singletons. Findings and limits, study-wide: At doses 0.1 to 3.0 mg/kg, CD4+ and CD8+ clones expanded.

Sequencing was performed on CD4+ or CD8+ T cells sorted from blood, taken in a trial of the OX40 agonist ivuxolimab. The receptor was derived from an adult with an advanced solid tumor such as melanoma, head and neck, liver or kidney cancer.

CDR3 sequence: CASSLSGQGNYGYTF. The CDR3 DNA reads TGTGCCAGCAGCCTTTCGGGACAGGGGAACTATGGCTACACCTTC. V gene TRBV4-2 combines with J gene TRBJ1-2; 10 positions agree with TRBD1. V trimming: 4 bases; J trimming: 2 bases; junction bases outside the gene matches: 4. In germline, CDR1 is LGHNA, CDR2 YNFKEQ. The CDR3 is made up of 15 amino acids.